The 8 T cell receptor beta chains below come from one sample, sequenced in a study of identical twins. TCRdb re-derived calls from the 5' RACE reads in MiXCR, one entry per CDR3 protein. The sample has around 470,000 distinct CDR3 sequences; 12% to 15% are singletons. These data were also reused for a study on yellow fever vaccine responses in identical twins.

What was sequenced was CD4+ T cells sorted from blood. These receptors were collected from a woman under 30 in good health.

This clonotype was seen a handful of times. The rearrangement uses TRBV12-3 or TRBV12-4 and TRBJ1-1, with D perhaps TRBD1 (5 bases). The CDR3 consists of 14 residues. V lost 8 bases, J lost 5 bases, and 18 bases lay in between. The CDR3 reads CASFPAGESTEAFF. In DNA, the CDR3 is TGTGCCAGCTTCCCGGCGGGGGAAAGTACTGAAGCTTTCTTT.

This clonotype came up many times. This chain uses TRBV18 with TRBJ2-4; perhaps TRBD2 as D (6 bases). The CDR3 spans 14 residues. In germline, CDR1 is KGHSH, CDR2 LQKENI. Trimming cost V 8 bases and J 6 bases, with 17 bases left between them. CDR3 protein: CASTNQGTRNIQYF. The CDR3, as DNA: TGTGCCAGCACTAACCAAGGGACTCGAAACATTCAGTACTTC.

The chain has TRBV11-2 and TRBJ2-1; 8 bases line up with TRBD2. Trimming cost V 1 base and J 3 bases; bases outside gene matches: 5. This CDR3 comprises 16 residues. Germline CDR1 SGHAT, CDR2 FQNNGV. CDR3 region: CASSLGLLAGYNEQFF. The CDR3 nucleotides read TGTGCCAGCAGCTTAGGTTTGCTAGCGGGCTACAATGAGCAGTTCTTC.

This rearrangement joins TRBV20-1 to TRBJ2-3, with D perhaps matching TRBD2 (7 bases). This CDR3 has 15 amino acids. Looked up from germline, CDR1 is DFQATT and CDR2 is SNEGSKA (reference sequence). V lost 3 bases to trimming and J lost 4 bases, with 17 bases between them. CDR3 in amino acids: CSASGVGGASDTQYF. The CDR3 bases are TGCAGTGCTAGTGGCGTGGGGGGGGCTTCAGATACGCAGTATTTT.

Ten or more counts support this clonotype. The rearrangement uses TRBV29-1 and TRBJ1-4; D uncertain. CDR1 and CDR2 (germline): SQVTM, ANQGSEA. Trimming shortened V by 6 bases and J by 5 bases, and 16 bases separated the two germline ends. CDR3 length: 14 amino acids. The CDR3 region is CSVAPTPENEKLFF. The CDR3, as DNA: TGCAGCGTCGCCCCGACACCAGAGAATGAAAAACTGTTTTTT.

In this sample, this clonotype turned up many times. CDR3 nucleotides: TGTGCCAGCAGTTTAGGGACAGGGGGCAATCAGCCCCAGCATTTT. Its translation is CASSLGTGGNQPQHF. The genes are TRBV12-3 or TRBV12-4 and TRBJ1-5, with 9 bases that match TRBD1. This CDR3 has 15 amino acids. The V and J ends lost 1 base and 2 bases, in that order; junction bases with no gene match: 0.

The rearrangement uses TRBV9 and TRBJ2-1; 12 bases map to TRBD2. The trim removed 1 base at V and 8 bases at J, leaving 4 bases unmatched. This CDR3 spans 15 amino acids. Germline V lookup: CDR1 SGDLS, CDR2 YYNGEE. The DNA of the CDR3 is TGTGCCAGCAGCGTAAGACTAGCGGGAGATCATGAGCAGTTCTTC. As protein: CASSVRLAGDHEQFF.

This clonotype was seen a handful of times. The rearrangement joins TRBV7-9 to TRBJ2-7, with 8 bases lining up with TRBD1. The CDR3 has 13 amino acids. Germline CDR1 is SEHNR and CDR2 is FQNEAQ (reference sequence). With 4 bases clipped from V and 6 bases from J, the junction kept 5 bases outside the gene matches. For the CDR3, the DNA is TGTGCCAGCAGCTCAGGACAGGGTGGCGAGCAGTACTTC. Translating it yields CASSSGQGGEQYF.